These 30 T cell receptor beta chains were sequenced from one sample in a study of shared clonotypes between healthy human individuals (dated by TCRdb to 2018 to 2021). Library prep was done by the immunoSEQ multiplex PCR assay. TCRdb holds this immuneACCESS table with in-frame rearrangements only. Some clones are missing; in checked studies, unresolved V genes explain under half, and the rest has no known cause. The sample yields over 2 million clones; around 92% were counted once. The ten largest account for around 0.38% of the sample. Material: naive CD4+ T cells from PBMCs. The label giving this sample's cell subset or site can be read as: CD45RA+ positively selected. The receptors derive from a man aged 18 to 30 in good health. Some clones in this sample may be carry-over from other donors' samples.

The V call is TRBV28, the J call TRBJ1-1; D ambiguous. Germline V gene sequence: CDR1 MDHEN, CDR2 SYDVKM. V was shortened by 5 bases and J by 2 bases, with 12 bases between the two germline ends. This CDR3 spans 14 amino acids. CDR3 nucleotides: TGTGCCAGCAGTCGACTCCAATTCAACACTGAAGCTTTCTTT. This gives the protein CASSRLQFNTEAFF. Full variable domain (missing parts from reference TRBV28 and TRBJ1-1): DVKVTQSSRYLVKRTGEKVFLECVQDMDHENMFWYRQDPGLGLRLIYFSYDVKMKEKGDIPEGYSVSREKKERFSLILESASTNQTSMYLCASSRLQFNTEAFFGQGTRLTVV.

This clone appeared once. The CDR3, as DNA: TGTGCCAGCAGCTTAGTAGCGGGGGCCGAGCAGTTCTTC. Protein: CASSLVAGAEQFF. This sequence joins TRBV11-3 and TRBJ2-1, with 9 bases identical to TRBD2. Trimming cost V 1 base and J 10 bases; bases outside gene matches: 2. Germline CDR1 reads SGHNT; CDR2 reads YENEEA. The CDR3 consists of 13 residues.

The CDR3 DNA reads as TGTGCCAGCAGCTCACTCGCAGGGGAGCCTAATGAAAAACTGTTTTTT. It codes for CASSSLAGEPNEKLFF. This chain joins TRBV7-8 and TRBJ1-4, with D tentatively TRBD1 (6 bases). Germline V CDR1 and CDR2: SGHVS, FQNEAQ. The CDR3 runs to 16 residues. V was shortened by 4 bases and J by 3 bases, with 15 bases between the two germline ends.

The chain links TRBV27 to TRBJ2-2; 10 nucleotides line up with TRBD2. V shed 7 bases, J shed 4 bases, and the junction held 12 bases outside the gene matches. Germline CDR1 reads MNHEY; CDR2 reads SMNVEV (reference sequence). This CDR3 region has 17 residues. Here the CDR3 reads CASTREVIAGGTGELFF. In DNA, the CDR3 is TGTGCCAGCACCAGGGAGGTGATAGCGGGGGGCACCGGGGAGCTGTTTTTT.

The table lists this clone with a count of one. The chain has TRBV10-3 and TRBJ1-2; no firm D call. Germline CDR1 and CDR2: ENHRY and SYGVKD. V was shortened by 7 bases and J by 2 bases, with 23 bases between the two germline ends. CDR3 length: 17 amino acids. The CDR3 loop is CAIKPGSVTPSNYGYTF. CDR3 DNA sequence: TGTGCCATCAAACCCGGGTCAGTGACCCCGTCGAACTATGGCTACACCTTC.

The chain links TRBV11-3 to TRBJ2-1; D gene unclear. Trimming removed 2 bases from V and 4 bases from J, with 6 bases in between. Per germline, CDR1 SGHNT and CDR2 YENEEA. CDR3 length: 13 amino acids. CDR3 region: CASSLNEYNEQFF. CDR3 in DNA: TGTGCCAGCAGCTTAAATGAATACAATGAGCAGTTCTTC. Using reference TRBV11-3 and TRBJ2-1 for the parts outside the CDR3, the full variable domain is EAGVVQSPRYKIIEKKQPVAFWCNPISGHNTLYWYLQNLGQGPELLIRYENEEAVDDSQLPKDRFSAERLKGVDSTLKIQPAELGDSAVYLCASSLNEYNEQFFGPGTRLTVL.

Remarks on this clone: Distinct nucleotide sequences in the sample also encode this CDR3. The chain is built from TRBV19 and TRBJ2-5; weak D call: TRBD2 (6 bases). CDR1 and CDR2 (germline): LNHDA, SQIVND (reference sequence). V was shortened by 1 base and J by 5 bases, with 11 bases between the two germline ends. The CDR3 is 14 residues long. Here the CDR3 reads CASSIGGGRETQYF. DNA of the CDR3: TGTGCCAGTAGTATAGGAGGAGGGAGGGAGACCCAGTACTTC.

The chain employs TRBV2 and TRBJ2-2; weak D call: TRBD2 (6 bases). V was shortened by 4 bases and J by 4 bases, with 13 bases between the two germline ends. Germline loops: CDR1 SNHLY, CDR2 FYNNEI. The CDR3 length is 15 residues. The CDR3 DNA follows: TGTGCCAGCAGTGGGATTAGCGGCTTCACCGGGGAGCTGTTTTTT. Protein sequence: CASSGISGFTGELFF.

Notes on this clone: The sample carries other DNA sequences with the same CDR3. The chain recombines TRBV20-1 with TRBJ2-7, with D perhaps TRBD2 (5 bases). The CDR3 runs 11 residues. Germline CDR1 and CDR2: DFQATT and SNEGSKA (reference sequence). Trimming cost V 6 bases and J 6 bases, with 12 bases left between them. In nucleotides, the CDR3 is TGCAGTGCAAGGACTGGGTTCGAGCAGTACTTC. It yields the protein CSARTGFEQYF.

This clone was recorded once. The chain is built from TRBV2 and TRBJ2-5, with 8 nucleotides matching TRBD1. J was trimmed by 0 bases and V by 8 bases; bases with no gene match: 14. There are 17 residues in the CDR3. The germline V gene encodes CDR1 SNHLY and CDR2 FYNNEI. The DNA of the CDR3 is TGTGCCAGCGCACCATTAGCCGGGACAGGAAACCAAGAGACCCAGTACTTC. It encodes CASAPLAGTGNQETQYF.

The count of this clone is one. The V call is TRBV5-1, the J call TRBJ2-3, with D perhaps being TRBD1 or TRBD2 (6 bases each). Trimming took off 2 bases at V and 2 bases at J, with 12 bases between the two ends. This CDR3 region has 15 residues. Germline CDR1 SGHRS, CDR2 YFSETQ. CDR3 DNA sequence: TGCGCCAGCAGCTTAATCGGGGGACACACAGATACGCAGTATTTT. It translates to CASSLIGGHTDTQYF.

This clone has just a few counts. The chain joins TRBV20-1 to TRBJ1-5; no firm D call. Germline loops: CDR1 DFQATT, CDR2 SNEGSKA (reference sequence). The CDR3 is 11 amino acids. The V end was cut by 0 bases, the J end by 6 bases, with 3 bases between. CDR3 loop: CSAREIQPQHF. The CDR3 DNA is TGCAGTGCTAGAGAGATTCAGCCCCAGCATTTT.

This clone has just one count. The J gene is TRBJ2-3, the V gene TRBV6-1, with D unclear. Trimming removed 3 bases from V and 7 bases from J, with 5 bases in between. Germline CDR1 MNHNS, CDR2 SASEGT. The CDR3 sequence is 11 residues long. The CDR3 nucleotides are TGTGCCAGCAGTGAGTGGAATACGCAGTATTTT. This translates into CASSEWNTQYF.

This clone was picked up one time. J is TRBJ2-3 and V is TRBV5-1; possible D gene TRBD2, 6 bases. CDR1 and CDR2 from the germline V gene are SGHRS and YFSETQ. Between the trimmed V and J ends, which lost 1 base and 2 bases, there was a span of 17 bases. This CDR3 contains 17 residues. The CDR3 spells CASSLPEGGGFTDTQYF. The CDR3 DNA sequence: TGCGCCAGCAGCTTGCCCGAAGGAGGAGGGTTCACAGATACGCAGTATTTT.

This clone occurred a few times. The chain is built from TRBV2 and TRBJ1-1; D gene uncertain. This CDR3 region has 14 residues. Between the trimmed V and J ends, which lost 0 bases and 10 bases, there was a span of 15 bases. Per germline, CDR1 SNHLY and CDR2 FYNNEI. The CDR3 nucleotides are TGTGCCAGCAGTGAAGCGGAGGGAGCGGAGGTAGCTTTCTTT. This gives the protein CASSEAEGAEVAFF. Based on the CDR3 plus reference TRBV2 and TRBJ1-1, the full variable domain is EPEVTQTPSHQVTQMGQEVILRCVPISNHLYFYWYRQILGQKVEFLVSFYNNEISEKSEIFDDQFSVERPDGSNFTLKIRSTKLEDSAMYFCASSEAEGAEVAFFGQGTRLTVV.

The genes are TRBV5-1 and TRBJ2-7, with 11 bases fitting TRBD1. V lost 7 bases, J lost 7 bases, and 13 bases stayed unmatched. The CDR3 length is 15 residues. Germline CDR1 reads SGHRS; CDR2 reads YFSETQ. DNA of the CDR3: TGCGCCAGCCAACCCCGGGGACAGGGGGAGGCAGAGCAGTACTTC. It codes for CASQPRGQGEAEQYF.

The V gene is TRBV29-1, the J gene TRBJ1-2, with D possibly TRBD1 on 5 matching bases. V lost 5 bases and J 2 bases, leaving 12 bases between the germline ends. Germline CDR1 and CDR2: SQVTM and ANQGSEA. The length of the CDR3 is 13 residues. The CDR3 region is CSVFRGPNYGYTF. DNA of the CDR3: TGCAGCGTTTTCCGGGGCCCCAACTATGGCTACACCTTC.

This clone is a singleton in its sample. The genes are TRBV7-2 and TRBJ2-5, with TRBD1 as a possible D gene (6 bases). This CDR3 is 14 amino acids long. Germline values: CDR1 SGHTA, CDR2 FQGNSA. V dropped 4 bases and J dropped 0 bases, with 9 bases sitting between them. The CDR3 DNA follows: TGTGCCAGCAGCTCCACAGGGTACCAAGAGACCCAGTACTTC. It translates to CASSSTGYQETQYF.

The chain employs TRBV4-2 and TRBJ2-2; 7 bases map to TRBD2. The V and J ends lost 0 bases and 7 bases, in that order; junction bases with no gene match: 8. Looked up from germline, CDR1 is LGHNA and CDR2 is YNFKEQ. This CDR3 region has 16 residues. Here the CDR3 DNA reads TGTGCCAGCAGCCAAGATCGGACTAGTCAAGGCGGGGAGCTGTTTTTT. Translating gives CASSQDRTSQGGELFF.

V usage is TRBV29-1 and J usage is TRBJ2-2; D is unclear. Germline lookup yields CDR1 SQVTM and CDR2 ANQGSEA. V gave up 5 bases and J gave up 3 bases, with 13 bases separating them. This CDR3 is 14 amino acids long. The CDR3 nucleotides read TGCAGCGTTTCGGGCCTCCGCGACACCGGGGAGCTGTTTTTT. It yields the protein CSVSGLRDTGELFF.

Written as DNA, the CDR3 is TGTGCCAGCAGTGAAGGGAAGCAGCCCCAGCATTTT. This translates into CASSEGKQPQHF. The chain couples TRBV6-1 to TRBJ1-5; D call uncertain. This CDR3 is built from 12 residues. V was pared by 1 base and J by 7 bases, with 5 bases between. Germline assignment: CDR1 MNHNS and CDR2 SASEGT.

This chain connects TRBV28 to TRBJ2-7; 16 nucleotides line up with TRBD2. CDR3 size: 19 residues. Germline CDR1 and CDR2: MDHEN and SYDVKM. The V segment lost 4 bases and the J segment 5 bases; nucleotides outside the gene matches: 14. CDR3 bases: TGTGCCAGCAGTTCGATCTCCGGGACTAGCGGGAGGGCCTTGGACGAGCAGTACTTC. Encoded protein: CASSSISGTSGRALDEQYF.

The chain recombines TRBV2 with TRBJ2-3; no clear D gene. From germline, CDR1 is SNHLY and CDR2 FYNNEI. The V end was cut by 6 bases, the J end by 6 bases, with 13 bases between. The CDR3 has 13 amino acids. As DNA, the CDR3 is TGTGCCAGCAGCACCGACATCGCGGATACGCAGTATTTT. This translates into CASSTDIADTQYF.

The chain employs TRBV7-9 and TRBJ2-3; 14 bases agree with TRBD2. The CDR3 runs to 16 residues. Germline CDR1 is SEHNR and CDR2 is FQNEAQ (reference sequence). V lost 5 bases to trimming and J lost 4 bases; unmatched junction nucleotides: 5. CDR3 coding DNA: TGTGCCAGCAGCCGTGGACTAGCGGGAGGCCCAGATACGCAGTATTTT. It specifies CASSRGLAGGPDTQYF.

This clone was counted a single time. The J gene is TRBJ1-1, the V gene TRBV5-6; a weak D match, TRBD1 (6 bases). V lost 2 bases, J lost 2 bases, and 13 bases lay in between. The CDR3 runs 15 residues. Germline loops: CDR1 SGHDT, CDR2 YYEEEE. CDR3 loop: CASSFLGGLNTEAFF. CDR3 in DNA: TGTGCCAGCAGCTTCCTGGGGGGGCTCAACACTGAAGCTTTCTTT.

The V call is TRBV6-1, the J call TRBJ2-3, with 10 bases that match TRBD1. Looked up from germline, CDR1 is MNHNS and CDR2 is SASEGT. The CDR3 loop spans 14 amino acids. The junction had 2 bases not matched to a gene; V was cut back by 4 bases and J by 4 bases. In nucleotides, the CDR3 is TGTGCCAGCAGTGTGGACAGGGGGGCAGATACGCAGTATTTT. Translated, it gives CASSVDRGADTQYF.

This chain connects TRBV25-1 to TRBJ2-1; 9 bases map to TRBD2. The J segment lost 2 bases and the V segment lost 5 bases, leaving 7 bases of the junction unmatched. CDR1 is MGHDK and CDR2 is SYGVNS in the germline V gene. The CDR3 contains 16 residues. This CDR3 reads CASSQTSGFAYNEQFF. The CDR3, as DNA: TGTGCCAGCAGTCAGACTAGCGGTTTTGCCTACAATGAGCAGTTCTTC.

The chain carries TRBV4-1 and TRBJ1-4, with D perhaps TRBD1 (6 bases). This CDR3 spans 16 amino acids. CDR1 MGHRA and CDR2 YSYEKL come from the germline V gene. Trimming stripped 2 bases from V and 6 bases from J, with 16 bases between. CDR3 in amino acids: CASSQPSGARHEKLFF. The CDR3 DNA is TGCGCCAGCAGCCAACCCTCAGGGGCTCGTCATGAAAAACTGTTTTTT.

CDR3 sequence (DNA): TGTGCCAGCTTGGGGGACAGGGGGCGCGGCGAGCAGTACTTC. Translation: CASLGDRGRGEQYF. V usage is TRBV28 and J usage is TRBJ2-7; 12 bases are shared with TRBD1. V lost 8 bases, J lost 6 bases, and 8 bases stayed unmatched. The CDR3 runs 14 residues. Per the germline V gene, CDR1 is MDHEN and CDR2 is SYDVKM. Full variable domain (outside the CDR3, taken from reference TRBV28 and TRBJ2-7): DVKVTQSSRYLVKRTGEKVFLECVQDMDHENMFWYRQDPGLGLRLIYFSYDVKMKEKGDIPEGYSVSREKKERFSLILESASTNQTSMYLCASLGDRGRGEQYFGPGTRLTVT.

The chain joins TRBV6-6 to TRBJ2-5, with 12 nucleotides matching TRBD2. Trimming took 6 bases from V and 2 from J; bases not matched to a gene: 4. CDR1 is MNHNY and CDR2 is SVGAGI in the germline V gene (reference sequence). There are 15 residues in the CDR3. DNA of the CDR3: TGTGCCAGCAGCCCGGGACTAGCGGGTCAAGAGACCCAGTACTTC. This encodes CASSPGLAGQETQYF.